This TCR beta chain was identified during a study of immune evolution from preneoplasia to lung adenocarcinoma. Whole-study results and caveats: Clonality was highest in normal lung, lower in later-stage lesions apparently.

CDR3 length equals 17 residues. Trimming cost V 4 bases and J 0 bases; bases outside gene matches: 8. Looked up from germline, CDR1 is LNHDA and CDR2 is SQIVND (reference sequence). Patients had resection in Japan or China between about 2013 and 2017. H&E slides confirmed each diagnosis, reviewed by two pathologists independently. About this clone itself: As yet, its antigen is unknown.

The table came from immunoSEQ multiplex PCR; TCRdb's copy has only in-frame clones and leaves some out. The table records under 6,500 clones, roughly 83% of them present only once. J is TRBJ2-2 and V is TRBV19, with 7 bases aligning to TRBD1. This sequence originates from a person aged 55-79 years with lung adenocarcinoma. Material: FFPE minimally invasive lung adenocarcinoma tissue. CDR3 bases: TGTGCCAGTAGTAAACCGGGACAGACCACGAACACCGGGGAGCTGTTTTTT. Residues: CASSKPGQTTNTGELFF.